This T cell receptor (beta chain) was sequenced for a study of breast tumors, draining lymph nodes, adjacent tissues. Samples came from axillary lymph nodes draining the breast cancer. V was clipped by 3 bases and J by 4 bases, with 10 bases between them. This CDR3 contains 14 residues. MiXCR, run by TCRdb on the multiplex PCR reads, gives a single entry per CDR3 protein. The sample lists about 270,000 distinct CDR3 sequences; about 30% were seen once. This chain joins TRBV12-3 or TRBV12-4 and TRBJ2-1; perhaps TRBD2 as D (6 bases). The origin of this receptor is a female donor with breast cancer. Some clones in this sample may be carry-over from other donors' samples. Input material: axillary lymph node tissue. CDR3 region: CASSLSGLYNEQFF. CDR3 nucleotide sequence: TGTGCCAGCAGTTTGTCGGGACTGTACAATGAGCAGTTCTTC.